A selection of T cell receptor beta chains follows, all from one sample in a study of cytomegalovirus exposure and HLA in healthy donors. Produced via immunoSEQ multiplex PCR; TCRdb's table is partial and in-frame only. The sample contains roughly 200,000 clones, approximately 78% of which appear only once. Sequencing used PBMCs. All receptors come from a woman aged 18-29 years in good health and CMV-seronegative. CDR3s include the opening cysteine and the closing phenylalanine or tryptophan. The order of the fields is clone size, V gene, J gene, D gene, CDR3 DNA, CDR3 protein. A D gene is named only where the DNA matches it firmly. Where a row states a size, it is once, few, many or the class of an expanded clone; other rows omit it.

NA	TRBV18	TRBJ1-2	TRBD1	TGTGCCAGCTCACTTCAAGGGGGCGTGGGGAACTATGGCTACACCTTC	CASSLQGGVGNYGYTF
NA	TRBV9	TRBJ2-7	NA	TGTGCCAGCAGCGCTTTTCCGACAGCATCAGCAAGGGAGCAGTACTTC	CASSAFPTASAREQYF
NA	TRBV5-5	TRBJ2-7	NA	TGTGCCAGCAGCGCGGATAGCTCCTACGAGCAGTACTTC	CASSADSSYEQYF
few	TRBV2	TRBJ2-6	NA	TGTGCCAGCTTTCCGGGGGCCAACGTCCTGACTTTC	CASFPGANVLTF
NA	TRBV29-1	TRBJ2-3	NA	TGCAGCGTTGTAGAGTCAGGGGATACGCAGTATTTT	CSVVESGDTQYF
NA	TRBV4-3	TRBJ2-1	NA	TGCGCCAGCAGCCCAAACTTCCCGGGCTCCTACAATGAGCAGTTCTTC	CASSPNFPGSYNEQFF
NA	TRBV6-5	TRBJ1-1	TRBD1	TGTGCCAGCAGTTACGCGGGGACAGGGGGGAACACTGAAGCTTTCTTT	CASSYAGTGGNTEAFF
NA	TRBV5-4	TRBJ2-7	NA	TGTGCCAGCAGCTTGGTTGGGACTTCCACCTACGAGCAGTACTTC	CASSLVGTSTYEQYF
few	TRBV30	TRBJ2-6	NA	TGTGCCTGGAGCGGGGTATTTACTGCTGGGGCCAACGTCCTGACTTTC	CAWSGVFTAGANVLTF
NA	TRBV10-1	TRBJ2-3	NA	TGCGCCAGCAGTGAGGTCGAGCCCGGTGAAGATACGCAGTATTTT	CASSEVEPGEDTQYF
NA	TRBV27	TRBJ2-3	TRBD2	TGTGCCAGCAGTCCGAGCGGGAGCAGGGGAGATACGCAGTATTTT	CASSPSGSRGDTQYF
few	TRBV11-2	TRBJ2-7	TRBD2	TGTGCCAGCAGCTTAGAAGCGGGAGCGGGTTACGAGCAGTACTTC	CASSLEAGAGYEQYF
NA	TRBV27	TRBJ1-4	NA	TGTGCCAGCAGACCCGACCGCAGGAATCTCAATGAAAAACTGTTTTTT	CASRPDRRNLNEKLFF
NA	TRBV5-8	TRBJ1-2	NA	TGTGCCAGCAGCGCTATGGGGAGAAGCTATGGCTACACCTTC	CASSAMGRSYGYTF
NA	TRBV9	TRBJ2-3	TRBD2	TGTGCCAGCAGCCCCGAGCTCAGAAAGACTAGCGGGACAGCAGATACGCAGTATTTT	CASSPELRKTSGTADTQYF
NA	TRBV14	TRBJ1-1	TRBD1	TGTGCCAGCAGCCAGCCTTGGGGGGGGACAGGGAACACTGAAGCTTTCTTT	CASSQPWGGTGNTEAFF
NA	TRBV6-5	TRBJ2-2	NA	TGTGCCAGCACCCATCAAGGGGAAACCGGGGAGCTGTTTTTT	CASTHQGETGELFF
NA	TRBV28	TRBJ2-7	NA	TGTGCTAGCAATCCCGCCCACACCTCCTACGAGCAGTACTTC	CASNPAHTSYEQYF
NA	TRBV29-1	TRBJ2-3	TRBD1	TGCAGCGTCGAGGGGGGGACAGGGAGTCGGAGCACAGATACGCAGTATTTT	CSVEGGTGSRSTDTQYF
NA	TRBV10-1	TRBJ2-5	TRBD1	TGCGCCAGCAGTGGGCATACAGGGGGATCGGGGACCCAGTACTTC	CASSGHTGGSGTQYF
NA	TRBV5-1	TRBJ2-3	TRBD2	TGCGCCAGCAGTGGGGGGTCTAGCGGCCTCACAGATACGCAGTATTTT	CASSGGSSGLTDTQYF
NA	TRBV27	TRBJ2-2	NA	TGTGCCAGCAGTTTATATCGGGACACCGGGGAGCTGTTTTTT	CASSLYRDTGELFF
NA	TRBV30	TRBJ2-1	NA	TGTGCCTGGACCGGCGGTTACAATGAGCAGTTCTTC	CAWTGGYNEQFF
NA	TRBV7-8	TRBJ2-1	TRBD2	TGTGCCAGCACCAAATATCAGACTAGCGGGAGTGGGCGCTCCTACAATGAGCAGTTCTTC	CASTKYQTSGSGRSYNEQFF
NA	TRBV30	TRBJ1-2	TRBD1	TGTGCCTCCACTCACGACCACTTGCCGGGACAGGGGAAGAGGGGTAGGAGCTACACCTTC	CASTHDHLPGQGKRGRSYTF
NA	TRBV5-4	TRBJ1-1	TRBD1	TGTGCCAGCAGCTTGGCTAACAGGGGGGGGGACACTGAAGCTTTCTTT	CASSLANRGGDTEAFF
NA	TRBV29-1	TRBJ2-1	TRBD2	TGCAGCGTTGAGGGTCTAGCGGGAGGCTCTGGGGTGCAGTTCTTC	CSVEGLAGGSGVQFF
NA	TRBV6-5	TRBJ2-5	TRBD2	TGTGCCAGCAGTTACTCCGGGACTAGCGGGACCAAAGAGCAGTACTTC	CASSYSGTSGTKEQYF
NA	TRBV7-2	TRBJ1-4	TRBD1	TGTGCCAGCAGCGGACAGGGTTCAAAGGAAAAACTGTTTTTT	CASSGQGSKEKLFF
NA	TRBV27	TRBJ1-2	TRBD1	TGTGCCAGCAGTTTACTCCGGGACAGGGCGACTTATGGCTACACCTTC	CASSLLRDRATYGYTF
NA	TRBV7-9	TRBJ2-2	TRBD2	TGTGCCAGCAGCCTACGTTTAGCGGGAGGGACCGGGGAGCTGTTTTTT	CASSLRLAGGTGELFF
NA	TRBV4-3	TRBJ2-2	NA	TGCGCCAGCAGCCAAGGGGGTCGGGGTGGCGACACCGGGGAGCTGTTTTTT	CASSQGGRGGDTGELFF
NA	TRBV30	TRBJ2-1	TRBD2	TGTGCCTGGAGTGCCAAGACTAGCGGGAGGTACAATGAGCAGTTCTTC	CAWSAKTSGRYNEQFF
NA	TRBV19	TRBJ2-2	TRBD2	TGTGCCAGTACCGACATAGCGGGATGGGTCACCGGGGAGCTGTTTTTT	CASTDIAGWVTGELFF
NA	TRBV4-3	TRBJ2-5	TRBD1	TGCGCCAGCAGCCAGGAATTACCCGGGACAGAAATCCAAGAGACCCAGTACTTC	CASSQELPGTEIQETQYF
NA	TRBV6-5	TRBJ1-5	NA	TGTGCCAGCAGTTACCGGCAGGGTGTCAATCAGCCCCAGCATTTT	CASSYRQGVNQPQHF
NA	TRBV11-3	TRBJ2-6	NA	TGTGCCAGCGCGGCCCAGCCGGGATCCAACGTCCTGACTTTC	CASAAQPGSNVLTF
few	TRBV4-3	TRBJ1-1	NA	TGCGCCAGCAGCCCTTCCCCTGTTTATAACACTGAAGCTTTCTTT	CASSPSPVYNTEAFF
NA	TRBV28	TRBJ2-1	TRBD2	TGTGCCAGCAGTAGGGGACTAGCGGGAGGTACCGCCTACAATGAGCAGTTCTTC	CASSRGLAGGTAYNEQFF
NA	TRBV19	TRBJ2-3	TRBD1	TGTGCCAGTAGTAGGGCAGGGGGAACAGATACGCAGTATTTT	CASSRAGGTDTQYF
NA	TRBV18	TRBJ2-1	NA	TGTGCCAGCGGAGAGGCGATGGTTGAGCAGTTCTTC	CASGEAMVEQFF
once	TRBV2	TRBJ1-6	NA	TGTGCCAGCAGCAGGCTCCGGGACACCCTTGGGACCCTCCACTTT	CASSRLRDTLGTLHF